These T cell receptor beta chains were read from a single sample in a study of cytomegalovirus exposure and HLA in healthy donors. Sequencing was performed with immunoSEQ multiplex PCR; in TCRdb, only in-frame clones are kept and a portion is missing. The sample has 200,000 to 300,000 clones; about 85% are singletons. The specimen sequenced was PBMCs. The receptors come from a girl aged 2 to 9 in good health and CMV-seronegative. Both conserved end residues are part of each CDR3. The D gene is left open where the match is weak. Some rows have no size entry. The others give once, few or many, or a class for an expanded clone.

v_call: TRBV10-1; j_call: TRBJ1-2; clone_size: NA; d_call: TRBD1; cdr3_aa: CASAYGQGGGYTF; cdr3_nt: TGCGCCAGTGCCTACGGACAGGGTGGTGGCTACACCTTC
v_call: TRBV4-1; j_call: TRBJ1-2; clone_size: NA; d_call: TRBD1; cdr3_aa: CASSQDRGLNDGYTF; cdr3_nt: TGCGCCAGCAGCCAAGACAGGGGGCTTAACGATGGCTACACCTTC
v_call: TRBV5-1; j_call: TRBJ1-2; clone_size: NA; d_call: NA; cdr3_aa: CASSPGAGYGYTF; cdr3_nt: TGCGCCAGCAGTCCAGGAGCGGGCTATGGCTACACCTTC
v_call: TRBV19; j_call: TRBJ2-1; clone_size: NA; d_call: NA; cdr3_aa: CASSLGAFSYNEQFF; cdr3_nt: TGTGCCAGTAGTTTGGGGGCATTCTCCTACAATGAGCAGTTCTTC
v_call: TRBV4-1; j_call: TRBJ2-7; clone_size: NA; d_call: NA; cdr3_aa: CASSQAEFAYEQYF; cdr3_nt: TGCGCCAGCAGCCAAGCGGAGTTCGCCTACGAGCAGTACTTC
v_call: TRBV6-5; j_call: TRBJ2-7; clone_size: NA; d_call: TRBD2; cdr3_aa: CASSGGAGGPYEQYF; cdr3_nt: TGTGCCAGCAGTGGGGGGGCGGGAGGCCCCTACGAGCAGTACTTC
v_call: TRBV6-6; j_call: TRBJ2-7; clone_size: NA; d_call: NA; cdr3_aa: CASSYGQSSYEQYF; cdr3_nt: TGTGCCAGCAGTTATGGGCAGAGCTCCTACGAGCAGTACTTC
v_call: TRBV19; j_call: TRBJ2-1; clone_size: NA; d_call: NA; cdr3_aa: CASKGTPFYNEQFF; cdr3_nt: TGTGCCAGTAAGGGGACTCCTTTTTACAATGAGCAGTTCTTC
v_call: TRBV2; j_call: TRBJ1-6; clone_size: NA; d_call: NA; cdr3_aa: CASGQGGNSPLHF; cdr3_nt: TGTGCCAGCGGGCAGGGAGGGAATTCACCCCTCCACTTT
v_call: TRBV7-9; j_call: TRBJ2-2; clone_size: NA; d_call: TRBD2; cdr3_aa: CASRSGGVNTGELFF; cdr3_nt: TGTGCCAGCAGGAGCGGGGGGGTGAACACCGGGGAGCTGTTTTTT
v_call: TRBV7-6; j_call: TRBJ2-7; clone_size: NA; d_call: TRBD2; cdr3_aa: CASSSGGPSYEQYF; cdr3_nt: TGTGCCAGCAGCTCGGGGGGGCCAAGCTACGAGCAGTACTTC
v_call: TRBV13; j_call: TRBJ2-7; clone_size: NA; d_call: NA; cdr3_aa: CASSLSAGPYEQYF; cdr3_nt: TGTGCCAGCAGCTTATCCGCAGGTCCCTACGAGCAGTACTTC
v_call: TRBV29-1; j_call: TRBJ2-5; clone_size: once; d_call: NA; cdr3_aa: CSVDVVKRETQYF; cdr3_nt: TGCAGCGTTGACGTCGTCAAGCGGGAGACCCAGTACTTC
v_call: TRBV2; j_call: TRBJ2-7; clone_size: NA; d_call: NA; cdr3_aa: CASSGGPSYEQYF; cdr3_nt: TGTGCCAGCAGCGGGGGTCCCTCCTACGAGCAGTACTTC
v_call: TRBV7-9; j_call: TRBJ1-2; clone_size: NA; d_call: NA; cdr3_aa: CASTPWEGGYGYTF; cdr3_nt: TGTGCCAGCACCCCTTGGGAGGGTGGCTATGGCTACACCTTC
v_call: TRBV30; j_call: TRBJ2-3; clone_size: NA; d_call: NA; cdr3_aa: CAWSLSPTSTDTQYF; cdr3_nt: TGTGCCTGGAGTCTAAGTCCTACTAGCACAGATACGCAGTATTTT
v_call: TRBV30; j_call: TRBJ2-7; clone_size: NA; d_call: NA; cdr3_aa: CAWARESYEQYF; cdr3_nt: TGTGCCTGGGCTAGGGAGTCCTACGAGCAGTACTTC
v_call: TRBV5-4; j_call: TRBJ2-3; clone_size: NA; d_call: TRBD2; cdr3_aa: CASSWAMSGNTDTQYF; cdr3_nt: TGTGCCAGCAGCTGGGCGATGAGCGGGAACACAGATACGCAGTATTTT
v_call: TRBV6-5; j_call: TRBJ2-3; clone_size: NA; d_call: TRBD1; cdr3_aa: CASSYSGQFTDTQYF; cdr3_nt: TGTGCCAGCAGTTACTCGGGACAGTTCACAGATACGCAGTATTTT
v_call: TRBV7-9; j_call: TRBJ2-2; clone_size: NA; d_call: NA; cdr3_aa: CASPLGPVYTGELFF; cdr3_nt: TGTGCCAGCCCCTTGGGGCCGGTTTACACCGGGGAGCTGTTTTTT
v_call: TRBV7-8; j_call: TRBJ2-7; clone_size: NA; d_call: TRBD1; cdr3_aa: CASSLTGTGLYEQYF; cdr3_nt: TGTGCCAGCAGCCTAACCGGGACAGGGCTGTACGAGCAGTACTTC
v_call: TRBV6-5; j_call: TRBJ2-7; clone_size: NA; d_call: NA; cdr3_aa: CASSYAPPGNEQYF; cdr3_nt: TGTGCCAGCAGTTACGCCCCTCCAGGGAACGAGCAGTACTTC
v_call: TRBV28; j_call: TRBJ1-6; clone_size: NA; d_call: TRBD1; cdr3_aa: CASSEGTGNNSPLHF; cdr3_nt: TGTGCCAGCAGTGAAGGGACAGGCAATAATTCACCCCTCCACTTT
v_call: TRBV2; j_call: TRBJ1-2; clone_size: NA; d_call: NA; cdr3_aa: CASSAEQGTYGYTF; cdr3_nt: TGTGCCAGCAGCGCGGAGCAGGGGACCTATGGCTACACCTTC
v_call: TRBV7-2; j_call: TRBJ2-1; clone_size: NA; d_call: NA; cdr3_aa: CASSLRPDPPRGHEQFF; cdr3_nt: TGTGCCAGCAGCTTAAGGCCCGACCCTCCGCGGGGCCATGAGCAGTTCTTC
v_call: TRBV5-6; j_call: TRBJ1-1; clone_size: NA; d_call: TRBD1; cdr3_aa: CASSLAAGGGNTEAFF; cdr3_nt: TGTGCCAGCAGCTTGGCGGCAGGGGGTGGGAACACTGAAGCTTTCTTT
v_call: TRBV9; j_call: TRBJ1-2; clone_size: NA; d_call: TRBD1; cdr3_aa: CASSALTGVYGYTF; cdr3_nt: TGTGCCAGCAGCGCCTTGACAGGGGTCTATGGCTACACCTTC
v_call: TRBV27; j_call: TRBJ1-2; clone_size: NA; d_call: NA; cdr3_aa: CASSLAPRYYGYTF; cdr3_nt: TGTGCCAGCAGTTTGGCCCCCAGGTACTATGGCTACACCTTC
v_call: TRBV6-6; j_call: TRBJ2-5; clone_size: few; d_call: NA; cdr3_aa: CASIARIGETQYF; cdr3_nt: TGTGCCAGCATTGCTAGGATCGGGGAGACCCAGTACTTC
v_call: TRBV5-4; j_call: TRBJ2-7; clone_size: NA; d_call: NA; cdr3_aa: CASSSGAPYEQYF; cdr3_nt: TGTGCCAGCAGCTCAGGGGCGCCCTACGAGCAGTACTTC
v_call: TRBV5-1; j_call: TRBJ1-5; clone_size: NA; d_call: NA; cdr3_aa: CASSLTAGSNQPQHF; cdr3_nt: TGCGCCAGCAGCTTGACGGCCGGGAGCAATCAGCCCCAGCATTTT
v_call: TRBV27; j_call: TRBJ2-2; clone_size: NA; d_call: TRBD1; cdr3_aa: CASGRTGGNEKFAGELFF; cdr3_nt: TGTGCCAGCGGACGGACAGGGGGCAATGAGAAGTTCGCCGGGGAGCTGTTTTTT
v_call: TRBV7-9; j_call: TRBJ1-2; clone_size: NA; d_call: NA; cdr3_aa: CASSLDRDGYTF; cdr3_nt: TGTGCCAGCAGCTTAGACAGGGATGGCTACACCTTC
v_call: TRBV10-1; j_call: TRBJ2-5; clone_size: NA; d_call: NA; cdr3_aa: CASKAADQETQYF; cdr3_nt: TGCGCCAGCAAGGCAGCGGATCAAGAGACCCAGTACTTC
v_call: TRBV6-4; j_call: TRBJ2-5; clone_size: NA; d_call: TRBD1; cdr3_aa: CASSDSRTGGYQETQYF; cdr3_nt: TGTGCCAGCAGTGACTCGAGGACAGGGGGGTACCAAGAGACCCAGTACTTC
v_call: TRBV5-1; j_call: TRBJ2-5; clone_size: NA; d_call: NA; cdr3_aa: CASSRSVETQYF; cdr3_nt: TGCGCCAGCAGCCGGAGTGTGGAGACCCAGTACTTC
v_call: TRBV4-1; j_call: TRBJ2-3; clone_size: NA; d_call: NA; cdr3_aa: CASSRWGSTDTQYF; cdr3_nt: TGCGCCAGCAGCCGGTGGGGCAGCACAGATACGCAGTATTTT
v_call: TRBV7-9; j_call: TRBJ2-7; clone_size: NA; d_call: TRBD2; cdr3_aa: CASSPAVTRGDEQYF; cdr3_nt: TGTGCCAGCAGCCCCGCAGTAACGCGGGGGGACGAGCAGTACTTC
v_call: TRBV4-1; j_call: TRBJ1-4; clone_size: NA; d_call: TRBD1; cdr3_aa: CASSQAEGTGGRYGEKLFF; cdr3_nt: TGCGCCAGCAGCCAAGCCGAAGGGACAGGGGGCAGGTACGGTGAAAAACTGTTTTTT
v_call: TRBV5-5; j_call: TRBJ1-6; clone_size: NA; d_call: NA; cdr3_aa: CASSLVGREGNSPLHF; cdr3_nt: TGTGCCAGCAGCTTGGTGGGCAGGGAGGGGAATTCACCCCTCCACTTT
v_call: TRBV12-5; j_call: TRBJ2-1; clone_size: NA; d_call: NA; cdr3_aa: CASGIQNEQFF; cdr3_nt: TGTGCTAGTGGTATACAGAATGAGCAGTTCTTC
v_call: TRBV19; j_call: TRBJ2-1; clone_size: NA; d_call: NA; cdr3_aa: CASSIQYNEQFF; cdr3_nt: TGTGCCAGTAGTATACAGTACAATGAGCAGTTCTTC
v_call: TRBV7-2; j_call: TRBJ1-2; clone_size: NA; d_call: NA; cdr3_aa: CASSLSKGYYGYTF; cdr3_nt: TGTGCCAGCAGCTTATCGAAGGGGTACTATGGCTACACCTTC
v_call: TRBV27; j_call: TRBJ2-7; clone_size: NA; d_call: NA; cdr3_aa: CASSLSAISYEQYF; cdr3_nt: TGTGCCAGCAGTTTATCGGCCATCTCCTACGAGCAGTACTTC